The next 23 T cell receptor beta chains were all read from a single sample in a study of blood T cells in healthy people across ages. Together with a sample-barcoded 5' primer, a J-beta primer mix was included in a second PCR lasting roughly 6 to 12 cycles. A single record per CDR3 protein comes from TCRdb applying MiXCR to the 5' RACE reads. The sample yields some 710,000 distinct CDR3 sequences, about half seen once. Sequenced: blood. These receptors were collected from an older man in good health.

The chain links TRBV20-1 to TRBJ2-7, with D maybe TRBD1 (6 bases). The CDR3 extends over 13 amino acids. Germline loops: CDR1 DFQATT, CDR2 SNEGSKA (reference sequence). Trimming pared 6 bases from V and 4 bases from J, leaving 16 bases between. The CDR3 coding sequence is TGCAGTGCCAGCCGGGGACAACCATACGAGCAGTACTTC. This codes for CSASRGQPYEQYF.

The V and J genes are TRBV12-3 or TRBV12-4 and TRBJ1-2, with a weak D call TRBD1 (6 bases). V was pared by 4 bases and J by 8 bases, with 14 bases between. The CDR3 is 13 residues long. CDR3 bases: TGTGCCAGCAGTTCAGCCGGGACAATGGGCTACACCTTC. It encodes CASSSAGTMGYTF.

At least ten counts were recorded for this clonotype. The V and J genes are TRBV6-4 and TRBJ2-1; D is uncertain. CDR1 and CDR2 (germline): MRHNA, SNTAGT. V lost 5 bases, J lost 10 bases, and 15 bases lay in between. CDR3 length: 13 amino acids. The CDR3: CASSQERLGEQFF. In DNA, the CDR3 is TGTGCCAGCAGTCAAGAAAGACTCGGGGAGCAGTTCTTC.

Many counts were recorded for this clonotype. The chain is built from TRBV3-1 and TRBJ2-7; the match to TRBD2 covers 12 bases. J was trimmed by 5 bases and V by 1 base; bases with no gene match: 6. CDR3 length equals 16 residues. Germline V gene data show CDR1 as LGHDT and CDR2 as YNNKEL (reference sequence). In DNA, the CDR3 is TGTGCCAGCAGCCAAGGACTAGCGGGAGCTGCTGACGAGCAGTACTTC. Protein sequence: CASSQGLAGAADEQYF.

This clonotype came up many times. The chain joins TRBV6-5 to TRBJ2-3, with 8 bases that match TRBD2. J lost 0 bases, V lost 3 bases, and 8 bases had no gene match. Germline V gene data show CDR1 as MNHEY and CDR2 as SVGAGI. The CDR3 is 17 residues long. Written as DNA, the CDR3 is TGTGCCAGCAGTTATACAGGACTAGCCTACAGCACAGATACGCAGTATTTT. The encoded protein is CASSYTGLAYSTDTQYF.

In this sample, this clonotype turned up a few times. The chain joins TRBV7-2 to TRBJ2-7; tentative D call: TRBD1 (6 bases). The CDR3 sequence is 13 residues long. V was clipped by 4 bases and J by 6 bases, with 13 bases between them. The V gene's germline CDR1 is SGHTA and CDR2 FQGNSA. The CDR3 sequence: CASSSDSGREQYF. In DNA form, the CDR3 reads TGTGCCAGCAGCTCGGACAGTGGGCGCGAGCAGTACTTC.

This clonotype was seen ten or more times. The CDR3, as DNA: TGTGCCAGCAGCTTCGGAGGCGAGCAGTACTTC. The encoded protein is CASSFGGEQYF. This chain joins TRBV12-3 or TRBV12-4 and TRBJ2-7; perhaps TRBD2 as D (5 bases). There are 11 residues in the CDR3. Trimming removed 6 bases from V and 6 bases from J, with 9 bases in between.

This clonotype was recorded at least ten times. V and J are TRBV20-1 and TRBJ2-3; no reliable D call. The germline V gene has CDR1 DFQATT and CDR2 SNEGSKA (reference sequence). This CDR3 is 12 amino acids long. V gave up 0 bases and J gave up 4 bases, with 5 bases separating them. The CDR3 DNA is TGCAGTGCTAGAGATCTTGCAGATACGCAGTATTTT. It translates to CSARDLADTQYF.

The chain recombines TRBV5-1 with TRBJ2-3; the D gene is possibly TRBD2 (8 bases). This CDR3 region has 17 residues. Germline V gene data show CDR1 as SGHRS and CDR2 as YFSETQ. Between the trimmed V and J ends, which lost 1 base and 8 bases, there was a span of 23 bases. The CDR3 sequence is CASSLSLREGAGATQYF. CDR3 nucleotide sequence: TGCGCCAGCAGCTTGAGTCTACGGGAGGGGGCCGGAGCTACGCAGTATTTT.

V and J are TRBV9 and TRBJ2-1; perhaps TRBD1 as D (7 bases). The CDR3 contains 18 residues. Trimming shortened V by 3 bases and J by 0 bases, and 19 bases separated the two germline ends. Germline V gene sequence: CDR1 SGDLS, CDR2 YYNGEE. For the CDR3, the DNA is TGTGCCAGCAGCGGGGTAGGAGGGACAGCCAGCTCCTACAATGAGCAGTTCTTC. Translation gives CASSGVGGTASSYNEQFF.

The V gene is TRBV4-3, the J gene TRBJ2-5; 9 bases are a match to TRBD2. CDR3 length equals 16 residues. Germline loops: CDR1 LGHNA, CDR2 YSLEER. With 1 base clipped from V and 3 bases from J, the junction kept 6 bases outside the gene matches. CDR3 region: CASSQALAGIKETQYF. Written as DNA, the CDR3 is TGCGCCAGCAGCCAAGCCCTAGCGGGGATTAAAGAGACCCAGTACTTC.

V usage is TRBV18 and J usage is TRBJ2-5, with 8 bases matching TRBD1. CDR3 length equals 14 residues. With V trimmed by 6 bases and J by 11 bases, 14 bases remained unmatched. The germline V gene has CDR1 KGHSH and CDR2 LQKENI. CDR3: CASSSTDRVNEQYF. Here the CDR3 DNA reads TGTGCCAGCTCCTCGACGGACAGGGTCAATGAGCAGTACTTC.

A note on this clonotype: Germline and junction disagree at one end, which may indicate a read error. The V and J genes are TRBV10-3 and TRBJ2-3; 10 nucleotides line up with TRBD1. This CDR3 is 15 amino acids long. CDR1 and CDR2 (germline): ENHRY, SYGVKD. In DNA form, the CDR3 reads TGTGCCATCGGGACAGGGGCTACTAGCACAGGTACGCAGTATTTT. Protein product: CAIGTGATSTGTQYF.

A few counts support this clonotype. The chain uses TRBV7-2 and TRBJ2-2, with 10 bases matching TRBD2. The J segment lost 3 bases and the V segment lost 5 bases, leaving 9 bases of the junction unmatched. Germline V lookup: CDR1 SGHTA, CDR2 FQGNSA. The CDR3 sequence is 17 residues long. CDR3 coding DNA: TGTGCCAGCAGCCCTCGCGGAGCGGGAGGGTACACCGGGGAGCTGTTTTTT. Amino acid sequence: CASSPRGAGGYTGELFF.

On this clonotype itself: A much larger clone lies a single base off, so this may be a read error. The rearrangement uses TRBV3-1 and TRBJ2-3; TRBD2 aligns across 13 bases. Germline CDR1 reads LGHDT; CDR2 reads YNNKEL (reference sequence). The CDR3 covers 17 residues. The CDR3, as DNA: TGTGCCAGCGGCCAAGGACTAGCGGGAGACCTCACAGATACGCAGTATTTT. Its translation: CASGQGLAGDLTDTQYF.

A remark on this clonotype: A read error is possible here, since a much larger clone lies one base away. CDR3 coding DNA: TGTGCCAGCGGGGCAGGGGGCCGCAATGAGCAGTTCTTC. It yields the protein CASGAGGRNEQFF. V and J are TRBV28 and TRBJ2-1, with 8 bases matching TRBD1. Trimming at V came to 8 bases and at J to 6 bases, leaving 6 bases not matched to a gene. Looked up from germline, CDR1 is MDHEN and CDR2 is SYDVKM. The CDR3 has 13 amino acids.

The chain combines TRBV5-1 with TRBJ2-1, with D unresolved. CDR1 is SGHRS and CDR2 is YFSETQ in the germline V gene. Trimming cost V 3 bases and J 0 bases, with 19 bases left between them. CDR3 size: 18 residues. The CDR3 is CASSSPSRVQSSYNEQFF. The CDR3 nucleotides read TGCGCCAGCAGCTCCCCCTCTAGGGTCCAGAGCTCCTACAATGAGCAGTTCTTC.

This clonotype came up a few times. The chain joins TRBV10-2 to TRBJ2-5; D may be TRBD2 (6 bases). Trimming removed 0 bases from V and 0 bases from J, with 11 bases in between. CDR3 length: 16 amino acids. The germline gives CDR1 WSHSY, CDR2 SAAADI. DNA of the CDR3: TGCGCCAGCAGTGAGTCTGGGCGGGATTACCAAGAGACCCAGTACTTC. This codes for CASSESGRDYQETQYF.

This clonotype was seen ten or more times. V is TRBV29-1 and J is TRBJ2-5; a weak D match, TRBD1 (6 bases). Germline V gene sequence: CDR1 SQVTM, CDR2 ANQGSEA. CDR3 length equals 14 residues. V was trimmed by 3 bases and J by 7 bases, leaving 18 bases between them. CDR3 in amino acids: CSVEGTPDHRTQYF. The CDR3 region has the DNA TGCAGCGTTGAGGGGACACCGGACCATCGGACCCAGTACTTC. Together with reference TRBV29-1 and TRBJ2-5, the CDR3 gives the full variable domain: SAVISQKPSRDICQRGTSLTIQCQVDSQVTMMFWYRQQPGQSLTLIATANQGSEATYESGFVIDKFPISRPNLTFSTLTVSNMSPEDSSIYLCSVEGTPDHRTQYFGPGTRLLVL.

This sequence joins TRBV25-1 and TRBJ2-1, with TRBD1 as a possible D gene (5 bases). CDR1 and CDR2 (germline): MGHDK, SYGVNS. The V gene lost 8 bases and the J gene lost 8 bases, with 10 bases spanning the gap. The CDR3 extends over 11 amino acids. The chain's CDR3 is CASGAQYEQFF. For the CDR3, the DNA is TGTGCCAGCGGGGCGCAGTATGAGCAGTTCTTC.

This clonotype was seen more than once but under ten times. V is TRBV18 and J is TRBJ2-7; D remains unclear. Between the trimmed V and J ends, which lost 3 bases and 1 base, there was a span of 4 bases. CDR3 size: 12 residues. Germline CDR1 and CDR2: KGHSH and LQKENI. CDR3 in amino acids: CASSPQSYEQYF. The CDR3 coding sequence is TGTGCCAGCTCACCTCAATCCTACGAGCAGTACTTC. Looking up the rest from reference TRBV18 and TRBJ2-7 gives the full variable domain: NAGVMQNPRHLVRRRGQEARLRCSPMKGHSHVYWYRQLPEEGLKFMVYLQKENIIDESGMPKERFSAEFPKEGPSILRIQQVVRGDSAAYFCASSPQSYEQYFGPGTRLTVT.

This clonotype was seen many times. The chain couples TRBV7-2 to TRBJ2-1; D may be TRBD2 (6 bases). V dropped 1 base and J dropped 5 bases, with 9 bases sitting between them. Germline-derived CDR1 and CDR2 are SGHTA and FQGNSA. The CDR3 spans 14 residues. The DNA of the CDR3 is TGTGCCAGCAGCTTAGGTCGGACTAACAATGAGCAGTTCTTC. Protein product: CASSLGRTNNEQFF.

This clonotype was seen only a few times. The chain has TRBV20-1 and TRBJ1-5, with D perhaps TRBD1 (6 bases). From germline, CDR1 is DFQATT and CDR2 SNEGSKA (reference sequence). The CDR3 length is 14 residues. V lost 6 bases and J lost 2, with 14 bases in between. The DNA for the CDR3 is TGCAGTGCCGTGACAGGTCACGGCAATCAGCCCCAGCATTTT. This sequence encodes CSAVTGHGNQPQHF.